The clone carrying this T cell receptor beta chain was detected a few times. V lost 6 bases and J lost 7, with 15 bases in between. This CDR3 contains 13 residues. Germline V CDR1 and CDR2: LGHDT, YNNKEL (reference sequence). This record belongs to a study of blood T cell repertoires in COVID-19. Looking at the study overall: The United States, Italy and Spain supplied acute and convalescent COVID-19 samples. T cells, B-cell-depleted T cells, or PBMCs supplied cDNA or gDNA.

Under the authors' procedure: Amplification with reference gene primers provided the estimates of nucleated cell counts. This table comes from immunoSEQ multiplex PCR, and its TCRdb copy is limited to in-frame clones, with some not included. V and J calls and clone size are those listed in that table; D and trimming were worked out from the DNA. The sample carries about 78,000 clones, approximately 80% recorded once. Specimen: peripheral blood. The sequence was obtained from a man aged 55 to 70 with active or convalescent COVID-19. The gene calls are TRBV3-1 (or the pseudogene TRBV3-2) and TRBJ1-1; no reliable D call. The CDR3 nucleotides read TGTGCCAGCAGTTACGCTCGGGGTGGTGAAGCTTTCTTT. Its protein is CASSYARGGEAFF.